This T cell receptor beta chain emerged from a study of OX40 agonist ivuxolimab in advanced cancers. The wider study: Given to patients was ivuxolimab, an agonistic anti-OX40 (CD134) antibody. Allowance was made for prior anti-PD-1, anti-PD-L1 or anti-CTLA-4 therapy, and about 44% had some. Findings and limits, study-wide: Expanded clones tended on average to be more numerous among CD8+ T cells than CD4+.

Germline V gene lookup returns CDR1 ENHRY and CDR2 SYGVKD. The CDR3 is made up of 15 amino acids. The V and J ends lost 3 bases and 0 bases respectively, with 8 bases between them. Details on this clone: What it binds is not known.

Clones were sequenced by immunoSEQ multiplex PCR, and TCRdb holds only the in-frame ones, with some missing. The sample shows 45,000 to 65,000 clones, about 81% of them seen only once. This material consisted of CD4+ or CD8+ T cells sorted from blood, taken in a trial of the OX40 agonist ivuxolimab. This clonotype was sampled from an adult with an advanced solid tumor such as melanoma, head and neck, liver or kidney cancer. The chain joins TRBV10-3 to TRBJ2-2; maybe TRBD1 (6 bases). CDR3 protein: CAISEGTSNTGELFF. The CDR3 DNA reads as TGTGCCATCAGTGAAGGGACATCGAACACCGGGGAGCTGTTTTTT.